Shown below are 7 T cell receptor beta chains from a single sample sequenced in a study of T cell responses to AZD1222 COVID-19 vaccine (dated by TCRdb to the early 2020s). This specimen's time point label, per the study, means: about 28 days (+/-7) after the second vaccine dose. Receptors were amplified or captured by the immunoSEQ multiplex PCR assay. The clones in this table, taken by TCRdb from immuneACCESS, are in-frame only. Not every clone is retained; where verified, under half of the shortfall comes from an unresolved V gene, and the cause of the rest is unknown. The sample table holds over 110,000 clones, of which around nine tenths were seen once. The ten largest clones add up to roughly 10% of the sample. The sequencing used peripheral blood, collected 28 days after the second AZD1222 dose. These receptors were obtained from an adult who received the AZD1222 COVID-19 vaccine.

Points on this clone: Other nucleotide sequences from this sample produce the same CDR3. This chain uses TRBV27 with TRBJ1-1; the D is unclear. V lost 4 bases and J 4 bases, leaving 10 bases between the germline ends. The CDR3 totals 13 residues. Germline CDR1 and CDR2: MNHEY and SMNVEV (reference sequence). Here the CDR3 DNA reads TGTGCCAGCAGTTCCCGGGAGACCACTGAAGCTTTCTTT. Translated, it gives CASSSRETTEAFF.

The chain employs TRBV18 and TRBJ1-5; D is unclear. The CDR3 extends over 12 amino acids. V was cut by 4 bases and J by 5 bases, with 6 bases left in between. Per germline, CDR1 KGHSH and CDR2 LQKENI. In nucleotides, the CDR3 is TGTGCCAGCTCACTCCGGGATCAGCCCCAGCATTTT. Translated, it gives CASSLRDQPQHF.

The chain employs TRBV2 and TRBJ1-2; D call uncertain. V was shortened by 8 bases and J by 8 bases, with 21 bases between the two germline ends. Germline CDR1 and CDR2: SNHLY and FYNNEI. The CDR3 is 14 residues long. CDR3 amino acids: CASVSSTAPDGYTF. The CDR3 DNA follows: TGTGCCAGCGTCTCGAGTACAGCGCCTGACGGCTACACCTTC.

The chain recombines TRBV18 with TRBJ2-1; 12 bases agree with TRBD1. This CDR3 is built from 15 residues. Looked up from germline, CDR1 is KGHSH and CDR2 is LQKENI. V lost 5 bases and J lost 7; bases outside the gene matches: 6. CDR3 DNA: TGTGCCAGCTCAGTTCAGGGACAGGGGGCAAATGAGCAGTTCTTC. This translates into CASSVQGQGANEQFF.

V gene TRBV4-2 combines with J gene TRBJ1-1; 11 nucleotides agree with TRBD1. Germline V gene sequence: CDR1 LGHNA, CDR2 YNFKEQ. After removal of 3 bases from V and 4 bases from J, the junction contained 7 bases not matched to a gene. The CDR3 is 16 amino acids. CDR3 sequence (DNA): TGTGCCAGCAGCCAGGGGACAGGGGGTGAGAGCACTGAAGCTTTCTTT. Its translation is CASSQGTGGESTEAFF.

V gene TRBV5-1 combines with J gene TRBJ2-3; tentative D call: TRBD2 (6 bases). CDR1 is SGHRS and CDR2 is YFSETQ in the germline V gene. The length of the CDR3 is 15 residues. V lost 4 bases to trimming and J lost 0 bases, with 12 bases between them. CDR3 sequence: CASSRVSGSTDTQYF. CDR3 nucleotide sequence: TGCGCCAGCAGCCGGGTTAGCGGTAGCACAGATACGCAGTATTTT.

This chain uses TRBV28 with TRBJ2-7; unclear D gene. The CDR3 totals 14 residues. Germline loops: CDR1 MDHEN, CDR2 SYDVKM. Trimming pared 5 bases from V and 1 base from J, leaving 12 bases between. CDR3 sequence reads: CASSPVSPSYEQYV. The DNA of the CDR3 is TGTGCCAGCAGTCCGGTCTCTCCTTCCTACGAGCAGTACGTC.